This record concerns one T cell receptor (beta chain) sequence. Its antigen is unidentified. These data originate in a study of cytomegalovirus exposure and HLA in healthy donors. Overall study findings and caveats: Published work reported that the classifier diagnosed cytomegalovirus status with high specificity and sensitivity.

Primers for the PCR totalled 60 Vbeta and 13 Jbeta. Method: immunoSEQ multiplex PCR; TCRdb's copy keeps in-frame clones and lacks some. Of 99,000 or so clones listed, approximately 80% are singletons. This CDR3 is built from 16 residues. Trimming took 4 bases from V and 0 from J, leaving 14 bases between them. CDR1 SGHDT and CDR2 YYEEEE come from the germline V gene. Sequencing was performed on PBMCs. This clonotype was obtained from a man aged 55-75 years in good health and CMV-seropositive. This sequence joins TRBV5-6 and TRBJ2-1, with TRBD1 as a possible D gene (6 bases). CDR3 amino acids: CASSLVARGSYNEQFF. The CDR3 bases are TGTGCCAGCAGCCTGGTTGCCAGGGGCTCCTACAATGAGCAGTTCTTC.